A selection of T cell receptor beta chains follows, all from one sample in a study of blood T cells in healthy people across ages. Each CDR3 protein is one row after TCRdb ran MiXCR on the 5' RACE reads. The sample shows approximately 580,000 distinct CDR3 sequences, 24% of them seen only once. This sample also belongs to another study, concerning T cells of mothers and their children.

Source material: blood. The receptors were sampled from a boy younger than 18 in good health. The CDR3 runs from the conserved cysteine through the conserved F or W. Fields, in order: clone size, V gene, D gene, J gene, CDR3 DNA, CDR3 protein. The D gene is left open where the match is weak. Where a row states a size, it is once, few, many or the class of an expanded clone; other rows omit it.

size: NA; V: TRBV28; D: NA; J: TRBJ2-3; DNA: TGTGCCAGCAGTTTATACGGCGGGGGCTACTCTAGCACAGATACGCAGTATTTT; CDR3: CASSLYGGGYSSTDTQYF
size: NA; V: TRBV15; D: TRBD1; J: TRBJ2-7; DNA: TGTGCCACCAGCGGACGCCGGGACAGGGGGTACGAGCAGTACTTC; CDR3: CATSGRRDRGYEQYF
size: few; V: TRBV24-1; D: NA; J: TRBJ2-6; DNA: TGTGCCACCAGTGATTTGACACAGGGCTCTGGGGCCAACGTCCTGACTTTC; CDR3: CATSDLTQGSGANVLTF
size: few; V: TRBV6-2/TRBV6-3; D: NA; J: TRBJ2-6; DNA: TGTGCCAGCAGTCTCCCAACCTTCTCTGGGGCCAACGTCCTGACTTTC; CDR3: CASSLPTFSGANVLTF
size: NA; V: TRBV10-2; D: NA; J: TRBJ2-1; DNA: TGCGCCAGCACAATTAGCTCCTACAATGAGCAGTTCTTC; CDR3: CASTISSYNEQFF
size: NA; V: TRBV20-1; D: NA; J: TRBJ2-1; DNA: TGCAGTGCTAGAGATGGGCGCGGCCTCTCCTACAATGAGCAGTTCTTC; CDR3: CSARDGRGLSYNEQFF
size: few; V: TRBV4-1; D: NA; J: TRBJ1-5; DNA: TGCGCCAGCAGCCTGGATAGGGTGATTGGCAATCAGCCCCAGCATTTT; CDR3: CASSLDRVIGNQPQHF
size: many; V: TRBV4-3; D: NA; J: TRBJ2-1; DNA: TGCGCCAGCAGCCAAGCCCACTCCTCCTACTACAATGAGCAGTTCTTC; CDR3: CASSQAHSSYYNEQFF
size: few; V: TRBV4-3; D: NA; J: TRBJ1-1; DNA: TGCGCCAGCAGCCAAGATACTGGGCGGGACGAAGCTTTCTTT; CDR3: CASSQDTGRDEAFF
size: NA; V: TRBV9; D: TRBD2; J: TRBJ2-7; DNA: TGTGCCAGCAGCGTAGAATCGGGACTAGCTTCATACGAGCAGTACTTC; CDR3: CASSVESGLASYEQYF
size: few; V: TRBV7-9; D: TRBD2; J: TRBJ2-1; DNA: TGTGCCAGCAGTAACCCCGGGGGGGGCTACAATGAGCAGTTCTTC; CDR3: CASSNPGGGYNEQFF
size: NA; V: TRBV20-1; D: NA; J: TRBJ1-1; DNA: TGCAGTGCCACCAGTCCCAACCTGAACACTGAAGCTTTCTTT; CDR3: CSATSPNLNTEAFF
size: few; V: TRBV29-1; D: NA; J: TRBJ2-5; DNA: TGCAGCGTTGCGGTGTCCCCAGGGCAAGAGACCCAGTACTTC; CDR3: CSVAVSPGQETQYF
size: NA; V: TRBV29-1; D: TRBD1; J: TRBJ2-2; DNA: TGCAGCGTTACTCCGGGACAGTCGTCCACCGGGGAGCTGTTTTTT; CDR3: CSVTPGQSSTGELFF
size: NA; V: TRBV20-1; D: NA; J: TRBJ1-4; DNA: TGCAGTGCTAGAGACCCTTCAGGGGAAACTAATGAAAAACTGTTTTTT; CDR3: CSARDPSGETNEKLFF
size: few; V: TRBV20-1; D: NA; J: TRBJ2-7; DNA: TGCAGTGCTAGTGGCGGGGCCAAGGGTAATTCCTACGAGCAGTACTTC; CDR3: CSASGGAKGNSYEQYF
size: NA; V: TRBV30; D: NA; J: TRBJ1-1; DNA: TGTGCCTGGAGTCCTCGAAACACTGAAGCTTTCTTT; CDR3: CAWSPRNTEAFF
size: few; V: TRBV5-1; D: NA; J: TRBJ2-2; DNA: TGCGCCAGCAGCTTGGAGGGGGGTGCCGCGAACACCGGGGAGCTGTTTTTT; CDR3: CASSLEGGAANTGELFF
size: NA; V: TRBV2; D: NA; J: TRBJ2-1; DNA: TGTGCCAGCAAGGTTGACAATGAGCAGTTCTTC; CDR3: CASKVDNEQFF
size: few; V: TRBV4-3; D: NA; J: TRBJ2-7; DNA: TGCGCCAGCAGCCAAGACAGGGGTCAATACGAGCAGTACTTC; CDR3: CASSQDRGQYEQYF
size: NA; V: TRBV5-1; D: TRBD1; J: TRBJ2-3; DNA: TGCGCCAGCAGCCCGGGACAGGTCCGTGGGGATACGCAGTATTTT; CDR3: CASSPGQVRGDTQYF
size: NA; V: TRBV3-1; D: NA; J: TRBJ2-1; DNA: TGTGCCAGCAGAGTCGGGCAGGGAAACAATGAGCAGTTCTTC; CDR3: CASRVGQGNNEQFF
size: NA; V: TRBV6-2/TRBV6-3; D: TRBD1; J: TRBJ2-4; DNA: TGTGCCAGCACCCAAAGGCCAGGGGGAGTTCAGTACTTC; CDR3: CASTQRPGGVQYF
size: few; V: TRBV2; D: NA; J: TRBJ2-1; DNA: TGTGCCAGCGGTGCAGGGACCGGCTCCTACAATGAGCAGTTCTTC; CDR3: CASGAGTGSYNEQFF
size: NA; V: TRBV20-1; D: TRBD2; J: TRBJ2-5; DNA: TGCAGTGCTAGAGCTCTGCCTCGGCCGGGACTAGGAATGGAAGAGACCCAGTACTTC; CDR3: CSARALPRPGLGMEETQYF
size: few; V: TRBV27; D: TRBD2; J: TRBJ2-7; DNA: TGTGCCAGCCATGATCCGCGCGGGAGGACCTACGAGCAGTACTTC; CDR3: CASHDPRGRTYEQYF
size: NA; V: TRBV9; D: TRBD1; J: TRBJ2-5; DNA: TGTGCCAGCAGCGTCGACAGGGCTCAAGAGACCCAGTACTTC; CDR3: CASSVDRAQETQYF
size: many; V: TRBV3-1; D: TRBD1; J: TRBJ2-5; DNA: TGTGCCAGCAGCCAAGTGGCCGGGACAGGGGGGGAGACCCAGTACTTC; CDR3: CASSQVAGTGGETQYF
size: few; V: TRBV28; D: NA; J: TRBJ1-2; DNA: TGTGCCAGCAGTTTCATCGGACAGAGGCACGGTATTGGATATGGCTACACCTTC; CDR3: CASSFIGQRHGIGYGYTF
size: NA; V: TRBV7-9; D: NA; J: TRBJ1-1; DNA: TGTGCCAGCAGCTTAGCCCCTGAAGCTTTCTTT; CDR3: CASSLAPEAFF
size: NA; V: TRBV20-1; D: NA; J: TRBJ1-4; DNA: TGCAGTGCTAGTTCCCAGGGCGAAGCAACTAATGAAAAACTGTTTTTT; CDR3: CSASSQGEATNEKLFF
size: few; V: TRBV5-1; D: NA; J: TRBJ1-2; DNA: TGCGCCAGCAGCTTGGAGGGCGCCCATGGCTACACCTTC; CDR3: CASSLEGAHGYTF
size: NA; V: TRBV20-1; D: NA; J: TRBJ2-3; DNA: TGCAGTGCTAGAGAGAGTGGAGATACGCAGTATTTT; CDR3: CSARESGDTQYF
size: NA; V: TRBV6-5; D: NA; J: TRBJ2-3; DNA: TGTGCCAGCGAGGACACCTCGGATACGCAGTATTTT; CDR3: CASEDTSDTQYF
size: many; V: TRBV11-2; D: NA; J: TRBJ2-7; DNA: TGTGCCAGCACCCTGGGATACGAGCAGTACTTC; CDR3: CASTLGYEQYF
size: NA; V: TRBV6-2/TRBV6-3; D: NA; J: TRBJ1-2; DNA: TGTGCCAGCAGTCGGACAGAAGTCGGTGGCTACACCTTC; CDR3: CASSRTEVGGYTF